The TCR beta chain described here comes from a study of CD8 T cells in Susac syndrome (dated by TCRdb to the late 2010s). About the investigation overall: Whether CD8+ T cell activation and differentiation in Susac syndrome was antigen driven was tested using repertoire sequencing. What the research found in general, with its limitations: The study acknowledged that relatively few individuals were included in the TCR sequencing and HLA analysis.

Remarks on this clonotype: No cognate antigen has been identified for it. Per-nucleotide qualities are absent, and no much larger clonotype sits a single base away.

RNA was extracted with the RNeasy kit and 0.5 to 1 ug was reverse transcribed using random hexamers. TCR beta CDR3 regions were amplified with the immunoSEQ multiplex PCR assay covering 54 Vbeta and 13 Jbeta segments. To correct PCR amplification bias, a synthetic template baseline was used for both primer optimization and computational correction. Per the source publication's procedure: Reads were annotated to V, D and J genes per IMGT and analyzed with immunoSEQ Analyzer, keeping only productive sequences. Clonality was calculated as one minus the Shannon entropy normalized by log2 of the number of productive unique sequences. For each patient and control, public and private clones were evaluated among the 100 most prevalent clones. Susac-specific clones were defined as absent from healthy and MS cohorts, about 1,100 published viral clones and other ImmuneACCESS disease sequences. TCRdb's own reprocessing of the public reads used fastp at Q25 and MiXCR and kept productive beta chains. Rows with a matching CDR3 protein are joined into one entry that keeps the most common DNA and genes. TCRdb assigned the V and J calls; the authors' analysis was not used. The sample data list around 160,000 distinct CDR3 sequences, and around 93% of these were observed just once. The ten largest clonotypes hold more than 0.13% of the sample.

Peripheral blood CD8+ and CD4+ T cells from healthy donors, Susac syndrome patients and multiple sclerosis patients were profiled using high-throughput TCR beta sequencing. Healthy donors were included as age- and sex-matched controls. CD8+ TEMRA cells were enriched by FACS, while bulk CD8+ and CD4+ T cells were purified by magnetic negative isolation. Blood was collected in EDTA tubes and processed within 24 hours, with PBMCs isolated through density gradient centrifugation. PBMCs destined for TCR sequencing were cryopreserved in liquid nitrogen and later thawed in a 37 °C water bath. Purity of sorted or isolated CD4+, CD8+ and CD8+ TEMRA cells was at least 90%. This receptor was taken from a human donor in good health. Sequencing used CD4+ T cells from PBMCs.

The CDR3 reads CASSLGLTLAGQETQYF. The sequenced DNA: TGTGCCAGCAGCTTAGGATTGACTCTAGCAGGCCAAGAGACCCAGTACTTC. The receptor chain draws on TRBV7-8 and TRBJ2-5, with TRBD2 perhaps the D gene, on 5 matching bases. The CDR3 sequence holds 17 residues, the cysteine and phenylalanine included. The CDR3 DNA has 51 bases and is translated from base 1. V and J are truncated by 1 base and 1 base respectively, leaving an intervening sequence of 16 bases. Per the germline V gene, SGHVS is the CDR1 and FQNEAQ is the CDR2.